These 13 T cell receptor beta chains originate from one sample sequenced in a study of T cell responses to AZD1222 COVID-19 vaccine. The protocol was immunoSEQ multiplex PCR, while the TCRdb copy is restricted to in-frame clones and leaves out a portion. The sample shows about 120,000 clones, roughly 90% of them seen only once. The sample was peripheral blood, taken on day 0 of AZD1222 vaccination. Source of these receptors: an adult in good health.

The chain uses TRBV9 and TRBJ1-4; the D gene is possibly TRBD1 (6 bases). V lost 0 bases and J lost 0, with 9 bases in between. Germline CDR1 reads SGDLS; CDR2 reads YYNGEE. The CDR3 is made up of 16 amino acids. CDR3 DNA sequence: TGTGCCAGCAGCGTAGGAACAGGGCCAACTAATGAAAAACTGTTTTTT. Its protein product is CASSVGTGPTNEKLFF.

This clone was observed a handful of times. The rearrangement joins TRBV9 to TRBJ1-4; 8 bases line up with TRBD1. Germline CDR1 is SGDLS and CDR2 is YYNGEE. V shed 4 bases, J shed 1 base, and the junction held 3 bases outside the gene matches. CDR3 length: 15 amino acids. Written as DNA, the CDR3 is TGTGCCAGCAGCCCCAGGGGGCTAACTAATGAAAAACTGTTTTTT. This translates into CASSPRGLTNEKLFF.

This chain uses TRBV19 with TRBJ1-5; 8 bases map to TRBD1. Germline-derived CDR1 and CDR2 are LNHDA and SQIVND (reference sequence). Unmatched junction bases numbered 9, after V lost 8 bases and J lost 3 bases. The CDR3 consists of 15 residues. In nucleotides, the CDR3 is TGTGCCAGTTCCGAGGGACAGGCCCACAATCAGCCCCAGCATTTT. It codes for CASSEGQAHNQPQHF.

This clone was seen a few times. Written as DNA, the CDR3 is TGTGCCAGCAGCCACAGCTACGAGCAGTACTTC. This translates into CASSHSYEQYF. The chain has TRBV3-1 (or the pseudogene TRBV3-2) and TRBJ2-7; D gene uncertain. V was cut by 3 bases and J by 3 bases, with 3 bases left in between. This CDR3 spans 11 amino acids. CDR1 and CDR2 (germline): LGHDT, YNNKEL (reference sequence).

The CDR3 DNA follows: TGTGCCAGCAGCCCCCTAGCGGGGAGCGGGGGGAGGACCGGGGAGCTGTTTTTT. As protein: CASSPLAGSGGRTGELFF. This sequence joins TRBV9 and TRBJ2-2, with 9 bases lining up with TRBD2. The CDR3 is 18 amino acids. Germline V gene lookup returns CDR1 SGDLS and CDR2 YYNGEE. With 4 bases clipped from V and 5 bases from J, the junction kept 15 bases outside the gene matches.

CDR3 in DNA: TGTGCCAGCAGTTCACGGCCCGGGGGCGGGGGGGCCTACAATGAGCAGTTCTTC. The encoded protein is CASSSRPGGGGAYNEQFF. The gene calls are TRBV27 and TRBJ2-1, with 9 bases lining up with TRBD2. The CDR3 covers 18 residues. Per germline, CDR1 MNHEY and CDR2 SMNVEV (reference sequence). V dropped 4 bases and J dropped 2; count of bases not matched to a gene: 12.

The chain is built from TRBV18 and TRBJ1-5; 8 bases are a match to TRBD1. This CDR3 contains 14 residues. Trimming at V came to 4 bases and at J to 9 bases, leaving 8 bases not matched to a gene. Germline V gene lookup returns CDR1 KGHSH and CDR2 LQKENI. The CDR3 sequence: CASSLWDRRRPQHF. CDR3 DNA sequence: TGTGCCAGCTCACTATGGGACAGGCGGAGGCCCCAGCATTTT.

This rearrangement joins TRBV6-1 to TRBJ2-7, with D unresolved. The V end was cut by 3 bases, the J end by 0 bases, with 9 bases between. CDR3 size: 14 residues. CDR1 and CDR2 from the germline V gene are MNHNS and SASEGT. CDR3: CASSDGGGSYEQYF. Written as DNA, the CDR3 is TGTGCCAGCAGTGACGGCGGCGGCTCCTACGAGCAGTACTTC.

The sample holds one count of this clone. The rearrangement links TRBV6-2 or TRBV6-3 to TRBJ2-4, with 10 bases identical to TRBD1. With V trimmed by 1 base and J by 7 bases, 7 bases remained unmatched. The CDR3 loop spans 16 amino acids. CDR1 is MNHEY and CDR2 is SVGEGT in the germline V gene. The CDR3 reads CASSYYGQGGWNIQYF. The DNA of the CDR3 is TGTGCCAGCAGTTACTACGGACAGGGGGGGTGGAACATTCAGTACTTC.

V is TRBV19 and J is TRBJ1-1; tentatively, D is TRBD1 (5 bases). Trimming removed 5 bases from V and 11 bases from J, with 15 bases in between. Germline lookup yields CDR1 LNHDA and CDR2 SQIVND (reference sequence). The CDR3 loop spans 12 amino acids. CDR3 sequence (DNA): TGTGCCAGTAGTCCCGGACGACAGCTCGCTTTCTTT. Translated: CASSPGRQLAFF.

This clone was observed once. This chain links TRBV7-9 with TRBJ2-5; possibly TRBD1 or TRBD2 for D (7 bases each). This CDR3 has 15 residues. The V gene lost 6 bases and the J gene lost 5 bases, with 19 bases spanning the gap. Germline CDR1 SEHNR, CDR2 FQNEAQ (reference sequence). DNA for the CDR3: TGTGCCAGCAGTCGTAGAGGTCAGGGGGGGGAGACCCAGTACTTC. This gives the protein CASSRRGQGGETQYF.

This chain connects TRBV14 to TRBJ2-2; D is perhaps TRBD1 (6 bases). CDR1 SGHDN and CDR2 FVKESK come from the germline V gene. Trimming shortened V by 0 bases and J by 4 bases, and 12 bases separated the two germline ends. The CDR3 contains 16 residues. In DNA form, the CDR3 reads TGTGCCAGCAGCCAAGATTCGCCAGGGGCCACCGGGGAGCTGTTTTTT. Residues: CASSQDSPGATGELFF.

This chain connects TRBV5-1 to TRBJ2-3; D is ambiguous. Germline V lookup: CDR1 SGHRS, CDR2 YFSETQ. The CDR3 is 13 amino acids. V was shortened by 2 bases and J by 4 bases, with 8 bases between the two germline ends. This chain's CDR3 is CASSLARADTQYF. The DNA of the CDR3 is TGCGCCAGCAGCTTAGCCCGGGCAGATACGCAGTATTTT.